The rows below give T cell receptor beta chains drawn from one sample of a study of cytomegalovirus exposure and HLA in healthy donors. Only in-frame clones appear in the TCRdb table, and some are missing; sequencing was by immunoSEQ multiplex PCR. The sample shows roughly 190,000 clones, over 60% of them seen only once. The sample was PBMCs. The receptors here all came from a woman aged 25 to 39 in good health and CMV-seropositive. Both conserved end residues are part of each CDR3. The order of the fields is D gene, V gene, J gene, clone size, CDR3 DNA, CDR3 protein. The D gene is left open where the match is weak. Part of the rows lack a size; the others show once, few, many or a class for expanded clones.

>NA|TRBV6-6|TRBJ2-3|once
TGTGCCAGCTCCAGAACGGCGGGGTACACAGATACGCAGTATTTT
CASSRTAGYTDTQYF
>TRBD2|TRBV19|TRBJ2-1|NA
TGTGCCAGTAGTTGGCTAGCGGGAAATGAGCAGTTCTTC
CASSWLAGNEQFF
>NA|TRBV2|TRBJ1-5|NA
TGTGCCAGCAGGGGGGGAGTCGGACAGCCCCAGCATTTT
CASRGGVGQPQHF
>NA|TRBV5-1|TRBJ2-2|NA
TGCGCCAGCAGCTTCTACGGGGGGAACACCGGGGAGCTGTTTTTT
CASSFYGGNTGELFF
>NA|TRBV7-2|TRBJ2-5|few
TGTGCCAGCAGCCGAATGGGCGGGGAGGAGACCCAGTACTTC
CASSRMGGEETQYF
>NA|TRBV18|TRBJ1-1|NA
TGTGCCAGCTCTAGGACAGACGCCGGGCAAAATGATGCTTTCTTT
CASSRTDAGQNDAFF
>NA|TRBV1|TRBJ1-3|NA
TGCACCAGCAGCCAAGGAGGCGGGGTAGACACTGGAAACACCATATATTTT
CTSSQGGGVDTGNTIYF
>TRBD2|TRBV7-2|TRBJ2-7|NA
TGTGCCAGCAGCTTAGAAGCGGGGGGATCCTACGAGCAGTACTTC
CASSLEAGGSYEQYF
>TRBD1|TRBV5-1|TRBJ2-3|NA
TGCGCCAGCAGCTTGAGTGCGACAGGGATGGCAGATACGCAGTATTTT
CASSLSATGMADTQYF
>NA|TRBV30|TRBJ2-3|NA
TGTGCCTGGAGTGTACTAGATACGCAGTATTTT
CAWSVLDTQYF
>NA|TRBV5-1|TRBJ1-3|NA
TGCGCCAGCAGCTTGGGTACAGCTGACTCTGGAAACACCATATATTTT
CASSLGTADSGNTIYF
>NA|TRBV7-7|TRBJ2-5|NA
TGTGCCAGCAGCCTTATCGTCCAAGAGACCCAGTACTTC
CASSLIVQETQYF
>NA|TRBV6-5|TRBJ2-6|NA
TGTGCCAGCAGAATTGGGAGTGGGGCCAACGTCCTGACTTTC
CASRIGSGANVLTF
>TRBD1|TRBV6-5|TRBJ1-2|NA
TGTGCCAGTGGGACAGGGGGTTACGGCTACACCTTC
CASGTGGYGYTF
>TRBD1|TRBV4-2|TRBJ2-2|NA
TGTGCCAGCAGCCAGAGACCTGGCCAGGGGGCGAACACCGGGGAGCTGTTTTTT
CASSQRPGQGANTGELFF
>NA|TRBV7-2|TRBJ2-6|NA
TGTGCCAGCAGCCCCGTGGGGGGAGGAAGTGGGGCCAACGTCCTGACTTTC
CASSPVGGGSGANVLTF
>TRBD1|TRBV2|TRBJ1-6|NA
TGTGCCAGCAGCCCCCGACAGGGGATGATGGATTCACCCCTCCACTTT
CASSPRQGMMDSPLHF
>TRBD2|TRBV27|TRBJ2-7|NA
TGTGCCAGCAGTTTACGCGGGGGGCTTTACGAGCAGTACTTC
CASSLRGGLYEQYF
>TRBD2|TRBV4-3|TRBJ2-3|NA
TGCGCCAGCAGCCGGGGGACTAGCGGGGCGGCTCACACAGATACGCAGTATTTT
CASSRGTSGAAHTDTQYF
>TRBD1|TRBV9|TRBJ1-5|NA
TGTGCCAGTGGGACAGGGGGAGGTCAGCCCCAGCATTTT
CASGTGGGQPQHF
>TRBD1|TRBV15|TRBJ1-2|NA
TGTGCCACCAGCGGGGGACAGGGCTATGGCTACACCTTC
CATSGGQGYGYTF
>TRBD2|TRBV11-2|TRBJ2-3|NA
TGTGCCAGCAGTCCGCTTAGCCTAGCGGGAGCAGATACGCAGTATTTT
CASSPLSLAGADTQYF
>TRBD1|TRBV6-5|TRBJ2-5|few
TGTGCCAGCAGTTCAGGACAGGGGGCTTGGGAGACCCAGTACTTC
CASSSGQGAWETQYF
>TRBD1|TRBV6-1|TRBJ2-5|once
TGTGCCAGCAGTGAAGCTCTTGCAACGGGCAGGGGGAAGACCCAGTACTTC
CASSEALATGRGKTQYF
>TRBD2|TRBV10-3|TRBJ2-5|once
TGTGCCATCAGTTCCCAAAGCGGGGGGGCAGGAGGGACCCAGTACTTC
CAISSQSGGAGGTQYF
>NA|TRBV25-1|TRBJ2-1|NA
TGTGCCAGCGACTTAGGAAGTAATAATGAGCAGTTCTTC
CASDLGSNNEQFF
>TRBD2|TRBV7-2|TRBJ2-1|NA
TGTGCCAGCAGCCCACAACACATAGCGGGAGGGCACAATGAGCAGTTCTTC
CASSPQHIAGGHNEQFF
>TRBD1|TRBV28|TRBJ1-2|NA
TGTGCCAGCAGTTTTAGGGACAGTCGGTATGGCTACACCTTC
CASSFRDSRYGYTF
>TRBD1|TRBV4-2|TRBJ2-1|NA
TGTGCCAGCTTACCGGGACAGGGTTCCTACAATGAGCAGTTCTTC
CASLPGQGSYNEQFF
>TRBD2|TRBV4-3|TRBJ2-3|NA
TGCGCCAGCAGCCAAGGCGGGGGGGCTAGAAACACAGATACGCAGTATTTT
CASSQGGGARNTDTQYF
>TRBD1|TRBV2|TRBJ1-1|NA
TGTGCCAGCAGAAAGACAGGGTGGGACACTGAAGCTTTCTTT
CASRKTGWDTEAFF
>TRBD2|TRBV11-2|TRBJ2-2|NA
TGTGCCAGCAGCGTAGGGACTAGTTATATGCTGTTTTTT
CASSVGTSYMLFF
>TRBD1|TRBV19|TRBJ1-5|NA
TGTGCCAGTAGTACAAACAGGGGAAGCCAGCCCCAGCATTTT
CASSTNRGSQPQHF
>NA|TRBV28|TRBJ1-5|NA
TGTGCCAGCAGTCAATCCGGACAGACGGGTCAGCCCCAGCATTTT
CASSQSGQTGQPQHF
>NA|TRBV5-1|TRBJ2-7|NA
TGCGCCAGCAGCTCCTCAGGGGTCGAGCAGTACTTC
CASSSSGVEQYF
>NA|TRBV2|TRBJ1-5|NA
TGTGCCAGCAACCCGGGGATAAGCAATCAGCCCCAGCATTTT
CASNPGISNQPQHF
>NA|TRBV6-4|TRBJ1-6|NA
TGTGCCAGCAGTGACTCGGCAGGGTATAATTCACCCCTCCACTTT
CASSDSAGYNSPLHF
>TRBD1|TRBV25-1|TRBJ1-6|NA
TGTGCCAGCGGGACAGAGTATAATTCACCCCTCCACTTT
CASGTEYNSPLHF
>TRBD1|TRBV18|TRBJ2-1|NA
TGTGCCAGCTCACCGGGACAGGGTGCCCATGAGCAGTTCTTC
CASSPGQGAHEQFF
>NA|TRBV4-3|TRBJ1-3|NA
TGCGCCAGCAGCCTAGTTGTTACTGGAAACACCATATATTTT
CASSLVVTGNTIYF
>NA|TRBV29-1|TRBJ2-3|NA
TGCAGCTCCTCCACGCCGTCGGGACTAGGGGGCCCAGATACGCAGTATTTT
CSSSTPSGLGGPDTQYF
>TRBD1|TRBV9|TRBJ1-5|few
TGTGCCAGCAGCGTAGGGACAGGGGTCAATCAGCCCCAGCATTTT
CASSVGTGVNQPQHF
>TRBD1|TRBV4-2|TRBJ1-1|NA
TGTGCCAGCAGCCCAAGACAGGGAGAGAGGAACACTGGAGCTTTCTTT
CASSPRQGERNTGAFF
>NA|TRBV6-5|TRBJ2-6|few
TGTGCCAGCAGTTACTCTATCGGGGCTGGGGCCAACGTCCTGACTTTC
CASSYSIGAGANVLTF
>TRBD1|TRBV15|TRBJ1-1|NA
TGTGCCACCAGCAGGATACAGGGGGCTAGAGCTTTCTTT
CATSRIQGARAFF